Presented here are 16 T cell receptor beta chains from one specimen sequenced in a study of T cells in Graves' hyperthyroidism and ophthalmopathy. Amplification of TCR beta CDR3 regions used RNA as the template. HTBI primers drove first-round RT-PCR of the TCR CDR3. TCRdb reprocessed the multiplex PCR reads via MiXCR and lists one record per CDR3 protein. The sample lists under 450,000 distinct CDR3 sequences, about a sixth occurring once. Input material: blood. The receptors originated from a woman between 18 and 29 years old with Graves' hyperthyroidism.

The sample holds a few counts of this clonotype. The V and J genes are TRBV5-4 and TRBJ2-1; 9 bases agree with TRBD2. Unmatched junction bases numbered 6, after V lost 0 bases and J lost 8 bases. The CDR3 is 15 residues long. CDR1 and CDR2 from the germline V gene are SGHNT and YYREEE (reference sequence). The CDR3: CASSLASGKGYEQFF. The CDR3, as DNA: TGTGCCAGCAGCTTGGCTAGCGGGAAGGGTTATGAGCAGTTCTTC.

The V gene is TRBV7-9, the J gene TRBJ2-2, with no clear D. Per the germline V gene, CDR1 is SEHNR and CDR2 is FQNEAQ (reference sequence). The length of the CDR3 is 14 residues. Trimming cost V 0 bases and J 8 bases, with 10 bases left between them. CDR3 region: CASSLADFSGELFF. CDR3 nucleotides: TGTGCCAGCAGCTTAGCAGACTTCTCGGGGGAGCTGTTTTTT.

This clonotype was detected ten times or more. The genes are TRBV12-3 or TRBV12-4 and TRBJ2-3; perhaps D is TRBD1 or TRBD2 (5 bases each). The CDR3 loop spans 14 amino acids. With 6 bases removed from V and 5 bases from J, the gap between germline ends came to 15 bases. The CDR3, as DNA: TGTGCCAGCAGGGTCCGGGGCCTGGGAGATACGCAGTATTTT. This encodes CASRVRGLGDTQYF.

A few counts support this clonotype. Written as DNA, the CDR3 is TGTGCCAGCAGCCGGACTAGCGGAAAGCAAGAGACCCAGTACTTC. Translated, it gives CASSRTSGKQETQYF. V and J are TRBV14 and TRBJ2-5; 10 nucleotides line up with TRBD2. V gave up 4 bases and J gave up 2 bases; unmatched junction bases: 4. The CDR3 is 15 amino acids. CDR1 is SGHDN, CDR2 FVKESK, per germline.

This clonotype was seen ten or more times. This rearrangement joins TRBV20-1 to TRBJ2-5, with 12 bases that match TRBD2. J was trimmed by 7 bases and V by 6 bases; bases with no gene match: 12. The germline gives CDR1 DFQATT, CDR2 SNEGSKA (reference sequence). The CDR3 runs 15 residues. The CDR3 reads CSAPGLAGRLGTQYF. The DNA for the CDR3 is TGCAGTGCCCCCGGACTAGCGGGGCGACTGGGGACCCAGTACTTC.

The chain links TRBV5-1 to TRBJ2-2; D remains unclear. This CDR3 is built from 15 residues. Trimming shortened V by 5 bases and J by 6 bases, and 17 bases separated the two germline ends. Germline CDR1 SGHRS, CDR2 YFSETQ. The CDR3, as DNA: TGCGCCAGCAGTCGCGTAGATATGGATGCCGGGGAGCTGTTTTTT. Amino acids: CASSRVDMDAGELFF.

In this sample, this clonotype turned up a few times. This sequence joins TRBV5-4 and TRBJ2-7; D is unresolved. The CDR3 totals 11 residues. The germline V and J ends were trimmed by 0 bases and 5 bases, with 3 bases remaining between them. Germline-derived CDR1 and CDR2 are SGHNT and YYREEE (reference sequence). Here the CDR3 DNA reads TGTGCCAGCAGCTTGGACGACGAGCAGTACTTC. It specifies CASSLDDEQYF.

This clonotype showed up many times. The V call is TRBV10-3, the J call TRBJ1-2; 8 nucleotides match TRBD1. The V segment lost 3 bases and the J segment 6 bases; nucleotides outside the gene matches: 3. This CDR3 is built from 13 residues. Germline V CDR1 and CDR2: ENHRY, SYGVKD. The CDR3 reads CAISDRGLDGYTF. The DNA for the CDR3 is TGTGCCATCAGTGACAGGGGGCTTGATGGCTACACCTTC.

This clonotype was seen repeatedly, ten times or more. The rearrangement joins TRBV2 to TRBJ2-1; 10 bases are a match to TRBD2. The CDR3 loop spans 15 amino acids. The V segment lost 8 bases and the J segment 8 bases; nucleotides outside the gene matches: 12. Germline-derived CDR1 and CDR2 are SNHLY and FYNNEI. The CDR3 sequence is CASGGGGTSVYEQFF. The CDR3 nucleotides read TGTGCCAGCGGGGGGGGGGGGACTAGCGTCTATGAGCAGTTCTTC.

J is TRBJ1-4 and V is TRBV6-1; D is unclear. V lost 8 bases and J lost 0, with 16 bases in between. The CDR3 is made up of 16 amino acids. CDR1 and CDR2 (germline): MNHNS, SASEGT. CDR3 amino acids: CASQRRERATNEKLFF. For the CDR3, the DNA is TGTGCCAGCCAACGTCGCGAGAGGGCAACTAATGAAAAACTGTTTTTT.

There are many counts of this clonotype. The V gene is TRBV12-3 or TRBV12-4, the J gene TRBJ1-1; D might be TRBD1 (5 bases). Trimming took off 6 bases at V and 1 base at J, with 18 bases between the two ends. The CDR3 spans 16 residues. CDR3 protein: CASRLPGPWRNTEAFF. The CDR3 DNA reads TGTGCCAGCAGATTACCGGGACCCTGGAGGAACACTGAAGCTTTCTTT.

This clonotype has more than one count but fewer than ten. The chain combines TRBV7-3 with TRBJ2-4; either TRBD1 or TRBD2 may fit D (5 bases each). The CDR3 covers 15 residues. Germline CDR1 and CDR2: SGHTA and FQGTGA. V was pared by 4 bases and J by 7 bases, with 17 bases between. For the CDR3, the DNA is TGTGCCAGCAGCTCCACCGGGACCGGCTCCAACATTCAGTACTTC. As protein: CASSSTGTGSNIQYF. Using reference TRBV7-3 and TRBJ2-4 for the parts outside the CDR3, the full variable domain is GAGVSQTPSNKVTEKGKYVELRCDPISGHTALYWYRQSLGQGPEFLIYFQGTGAADDSGLPNDRFFAVRPEGSVSTLKIQRTERGDSAVYLCASSSTGTGSNIQYFGAGTRLSVL.

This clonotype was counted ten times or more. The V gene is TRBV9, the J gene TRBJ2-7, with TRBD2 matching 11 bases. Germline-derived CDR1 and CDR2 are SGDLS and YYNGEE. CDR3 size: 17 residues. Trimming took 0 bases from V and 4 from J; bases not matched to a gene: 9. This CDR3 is CASSVDPLAGVRYEQYF. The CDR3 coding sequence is TGTGCCAGCAGCGTAGATCCACTAGCGGGAGTTCGTTACGAGCAGTACTTC.

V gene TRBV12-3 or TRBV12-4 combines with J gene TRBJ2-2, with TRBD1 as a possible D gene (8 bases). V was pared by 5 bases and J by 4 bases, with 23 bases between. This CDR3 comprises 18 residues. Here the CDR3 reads CASSKRQGRGLGTGELFF. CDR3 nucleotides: TGTGCCAGCAGTAAACGACAGGGGAGGGGGTTAGGCACCGGGGAGCTGTTTTTT.

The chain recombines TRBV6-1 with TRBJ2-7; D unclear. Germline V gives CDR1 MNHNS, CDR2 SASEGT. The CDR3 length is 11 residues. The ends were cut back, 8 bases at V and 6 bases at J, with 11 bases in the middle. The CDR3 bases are TGTGCCAGCGGATCTGGCGCCGAGCAGTACTTC. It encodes CASGSGAEQYF.

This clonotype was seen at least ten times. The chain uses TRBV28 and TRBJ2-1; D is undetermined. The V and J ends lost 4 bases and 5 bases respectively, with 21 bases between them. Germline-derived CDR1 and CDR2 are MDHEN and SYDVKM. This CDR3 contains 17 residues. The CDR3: CASSSASRRPLDNEQFF. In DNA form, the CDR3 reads TGTGCCAGCAGTTCCGCATCACGACGTCCATTAGACAATGAGCAGTTCTTC. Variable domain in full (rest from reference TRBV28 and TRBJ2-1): DVKVTQSSRYLVKRTGEKVFLECVQDMDHENMFWYRQDPGLGLRLIYFSYDVKMKEKGDIPEGYSVSREKKERFSLILESASTNQTSMYLCASSSASRRPLDNEQFFGPGTRLTVL.